This entry lists 22 T cell receptor beta chains sequenced from one sample in a study of OX40 agonist ivuxolimab in advanced cancers. TCRdb keeps only in-frame clones here, not all; method: immunoSEQ multiplex PCR. The sample has about 130,000 clones; approximately 90% are singletons. Source: CD4+ or CD8+ T cells sorted from blood, taken in a trial of the OX40 agonist ivuxolimab. Source of these receptors: an adult with an advanced solid tumor such as melanoma, head and neck, liver or kidney cancer.

This chain connects TRBV4-2 to TRBJ2-1, with 9 bases matching TRBD2. CDR3 length equals 17 residues. Trimming took 1 base from V and 5 from J; bases not matched to a gene: 9. Germline V gives CDR1 LGHNA, CDR2 YNFKEQ. CDR3: CASSQVGGRAPHNEQFF. The CDR3 coding sequence is TGTGCCAGCAGCCAAGTCGGCGGGAGGGCCCCACACAATGAGCAGTTCTTC.

The V and J genes are TRBV5-4 and TRBJ1-1; D is uncertain. The CDR3 covers 15 residues. Germline CDR1 is SGHNT and CDR2 is YYREEE (reference sequence). Trimming pared 6 bases from V and 7 bases from J, leaving 22 bases between. The CDR3 sequence is CASTIPGQAFNEAFF. CDR3 bases: TGTGCCAGCACCATACCCGGGCAGGCCTTTAATGAAGCTTTCTTT.

This chain uses TRBV7-6 with TRBJ1-3; D call uncertain. The germline V and J ends were trimmed by 5 bases and 4 bases, with 9 bases remaining between them. The CDR3 has 13 residues. CDR1 is SGHVS and CDR2 is FNYEAQ in the germline V gene. The CDR3 spells CASSPSSGNTIYF. The DNA for the CDR3 is TGTGCCAGCAGCCCTTCTTCGGGAAACACCATATATTTT.

V usage is TRBV28 and J usage is TRBJ2-6; 9 positions match TRBD1. V gave up 0 bases and J gave up 1 base; unmatched junction bases: 4. The germline gives CDR1 MDHEN, CDR2 SYDVKM. The CDR3 contains 18 residues. As DNA, the CDR3 is TGTGCCAGCAGTTTATGGGGACAGGGTTCATCTGGGGCCAACGTCCTGACTTTC. It codes for CASSLWGQGSSGANVLTF.

The gene calls are TRBV4-1 and TRBJ2-7, with D perhaps assigned TRBD1 or TRBD2 (6 bases each). Trimming took 0 bases from V and 5 from J, leaving 17 bases between them. This CDR3 is 16 amino acids long. In germline, CDR1 is MGHRA, CDR2 YSYEKL. CDR3 bases: TGCGCCAGCAGCCAAGAGCCGGGGGCGGTTCTGAACGAGCAGTACTTC. This codes for CASSQEPGAVLNEQYF.

This clone was picked up one time. This chain links TRBV5-1 with TRBJ1-1; no firm D call. CDR1 is SGHRS and CDR2 is YFSETQ in the germline V gene. This CDR3 spans 12 amino acids. The V gene lost 0 bases and the J gene lost 7 bases, with 7 bases spanning the gap. The CDR3 region has the DNA TGCGCCAGCAGCTTGGACAGAGATGAAGCTTTCTTT. This translates into CASSLDRDEAFF.

J is TRBJ2-4 and V is TRBV7-3; D might be TRBD1 (5 bases). The V gene's germline CDR1 is SGHTA and CDR2 FQGTGA. This CDR3 is built from 16 residues. Trimming stripped 0 bases from V and 5 bases from J, with 14 bases between. The CDR3 spells CASSLTGRGSQNIQYF. Written as DNA, the CDR3 is TGTGCCAGCAGCTTAACGGGGCGTGGTTCCCAAAACATTCAGTACTTC.

This clone was seen only a few times. This chain joins TRBV28 and TRBJ2-7; D gene unclear. CDR1 MDHEN and CDR2 SYDVKM come from the germline V gene. The CDR3 covers 15 residues. The germline V and J ends were trimmed by 5 bases and 3 bases, with 17 bases remaining between them. The CDR3 protein is CASSPRTPLNYEQYF. Written as DNA, the CDR3 is TGTGCCAGCAGTCCCAGGACCCCCCTCAACTACGAGCAGTACTTC.

The chain has TRBV14 and TRBJ1-1; D is unresolved. The CDR3 runs to 12 residues. The V and J ends lost 3 bases and 6 bases respectively, with 8 bases between them. CDR1 SGHDN and CDR2 FVKESK come from the germline V gene. The CDR3 reads CASSQPPAEAFF. CDR3 nucleotides: TGTGCCAGCAGCCAGCCTCCCGCTGAAGCTTTCTTT.

The V call is TRBV18, the J call TRBJ2-6, with D tentatively TRBD1 or TRBD2 (5 bases each). V was cut by 3 bases and J by 6 bases, with 6 bases left in between. The germline gives CDR1 KGHSH, CDR2 LQKENI. This CDR3 spans 13 amino acids. CDR3 amino acids: CASSPGEANVLTF. The CDR3 DNA reads as TGTGCCAGCTCACCGGGGGAGGCCAACGTCCTGACTTTC.

The chain joins TRBV7-8 to TRBJ2-2; perhaps TRBD1 as D (5 bases). This CDR3 spans 14 amino acids. V lost 1 base and J 6 bases, leaving 9 bases between the germline ends. Germline values: CDR1 SGHVS, CDR2 FQNEAQ. The CDR3 is CASSLVQGSGELFF. The DNA of the CDR3 is TGTGCCAGCAGCTTAGTTCAGGGTTCCGGGGAGCTGTTTTTT.

V usage is TRBV7-9 and J usage is TRBJ2-5; D ambiguous. With 4 bases removed from V and 5 bases from J, the gap between germline ends came to 8 bases. This CDR3 is 12 amino acids long. CDR1 is SEHNR and CDR2 is FQNEAQ in the germline V gene (reference sequence). CDR3 bases: TGTGCCAGCAGCTCTCTAGGGGAGACCCAGTACTTC. It specifies CASSSLGETQYF.

The rearrangement joins TRBV5-4 to TRBJ2-1; D is uncertain. The CDR3 sequence is 12 residues long. V was cut by 1 base and J by 7 bases, with 6 bases left in between. Germline V gene sequence: CDR1 SGHNT, CDR2 YYREEE (reference sequence). The CDR3 nucleotides are TGTGCCAGCAGCTTGTCGGAGAATGAGCAGTTCTTC. Translation gives CASSLSENEQFF.

In its sample, this clone was seen a few times. The chain is built from TRBV7-9 and TRBJ1-5; unclear D gene. The germline CDR1 and CDR2 sequences are SEHNR and FQNEAQ (reference sequence). V gave up 4 bases and J gave up 1 base, with 11 bases separating them. CDR3 length: 15 residues. The CDR3 DNA reads TGTGCCAGCAGCTACGGACTGGGGAGCAATCAGCCCCAGCATTTT. This codes for CASSYGLGSNQPQHF.

The chain combines TRBV2 with TRBJ2-2, with TRBD2 matching over 8 bases. CDR3 length equals 15 residues. The germline gives CDR1 SNHLY, CDR2 FYNNEI. V lost 4 bases to trimming and J lost 5 bases; unmatched junction nucleotides: 6. CDR3: CASSVIAGKTGELFF. Written as DNA, the CDR3 is TGTGCCAGCAGTGTGATAGCGGGAAAGACCGGGGAGCTGTTTTTT.

This chain uses TRBV19 with TRBJ2-1; D may be TRBD2 (6 bases). V dropped 6 bases and J dropped 6 bases, with 27 bases sitting between them. Germline V lookup: CDR1 LNHDA, CDR2 SQIVND (reference sequence). CDR3 length: 18 residues. The CDR3 is CASRSIASGTGKGNEQFF. In DNA form, the CDR3 reads TGTGCCAGTAGAAGTATAGCTTCCGGGACTGGTAAGGGCAATGAGCAGTTCTTC.

The CDR3 is CASSTSTGLREQFF. The CDR3 bases are TGTGCCAGCAGTACATCCACAGGGCTCAGGGAGCAGTTCTTC. The genes are TRBV27 and TRBJ2-1; D perhaps matches TRBD1 (6 bases). V lost 5 bases to trimming and J lost 10 bases, with 18 bases between them. There are 14 residues in the CDR3. Germline loops: CDR1 MNHEY, CDR2 SMNVEV (reference sequence).

The V gene is TRBV6-1, the J gene TRBJ1-4; no reliable D call. CDR1 is MNHNS, CDR2 SASEGT, per germline. The CDR3 is 14 amino acids. Trimming removed 1 base from V and 7 bases from J, with 10 bases in between. DNA of the CDR3: TGTGCCAGCAGTGAAGAACCCGTACGTGAAAAACTGTTTTTT. It encodes CASSEEPVREKLFF.

This clone was found once. CDR3 protein: CASSSLAGDETQYF. The CDR3 coding sequence is TGTGCCAGCAGCTCACTAGCGGGAGATGAGACCCAGTACTTC. The rearrangement joins TRBV27 to TRBJ2-5, with 11 bases that match TRBD2. Germline CDR1 is MNHEY and CDR2 is SMNVEV (reference sequence). The V segment lost 6 bases and the J segment 5 bases; nucleotides outside the gene matches: 5. This CDR3 contains 14 residues.

This clone was seen a single time. It is unclear where the CDR3 begins or ends on the DNA, so no DNA is shown, and the CDR3 is as TCRdb lists it. This chain joins TRBV28 and TRBJ2-3; TRBD2 reflects the table's D call only, with no check against the DNA. The CDR3 region is 15 residues in length, termini included. The germline V gene encodes CDR1 MDHEN and CDR2 SYDVKM. Here the CDR3 reads CASSSSTSGRGTQYF.

Here the CDR3 DNA reads TGCGCCAGCAATAATCGCGAGAGCACCGGGGAGCTGTTTTTT. It yields the protein CASNNRESTGELFF. This chain connects TRBV5-1 to TRBJ2-2; D not resolved. The CDR3 has 14 residues. Trimming left V 6 bases short and J 4 bases short, with 13 bases between. CDR1 SGHRS and CDR2 YFSETQ come from the germline V gene.

The V gene is TRBV7-2, the J gene TRBJ2-3; 9 nucleotides line up with TRBD1. Per the germline V gene, CDR1 is SGHTA and CDR2 is FQGNSA. The V gene end was trimmed by 8 bases and the J gene end by 4 bases; junction bases not matched to a gene: 13. The CDR3 contains 16 residues. The CDR3 region is CASRGFGGQGADTQYF. CDR3 sequence (DNA): TGTGCCAGCCGAGGGTTCGGGGGACAGGGCGCAGATACGCAGTATTTT.